The 7 T cell receptor beta chains given below trace back to one sample, sequenced in a study of tumor and adjacent non-tumor tissue in lung cancer. TCRbeta libraries were built with three rounds of nested PCR, modified from ARM-PCR. TCRdb called the multiplex PCR reads again in MiXCR, with one record for every CDR3 protein. The data show about 110,000 distinct CDR3 sequences, about 80% seen once. This sample's RNA came from whole unsorted tissue. Source material: lung tumor tissue. The source of these receptors is a man between 65 and 85 years old with non-small cell lung cancer.

The rearrangement uses TRBV6-6 and TRBJ2-7, with 10 bases that match TRBD2. Germline V lookup: CDR1 MNHNY, CDR2 SVGAGI (reference sequence). The CDR3 loop spans 15 amino acids. CDR3 DNA: TGTACCTGCTCTACCCCTAGCGGGAGTTTCGACGAGCAGTACTTC. It translates to CTCSTPSGSFDEQYF.

On this clonotype itself: Relative to the germline gene, one junction end is altered; a read error may explain this. This chain connects TRBV29-1 to TRBJ2-7; D uncertain. Germline CDR1 and CDR2: SQVTM and ANQGSEA. This CDR3 has 11 amino acids. The chain's CDR3 is CSVEAGYEQCF. CDR3 DNA sequence: TGCAGTGTTGAAGCCGGTTACGAGCAGTGCTTC.

As concerns this clonotype: The junction differs from germline at one of its ends, possibly a read error. V gene TRBV10-2 combines with J gene TRBJ2-7, with D perhaps matching TRBD2 (6 bases). This CDR3 is 17 amino acids long. Germline V gives CDR1 WSHSY, CDR2 SAAADI. The CDR3 spells CASSESTWGDLSYEQYF. Written as DNA, the CDR3 is TGCGCCAGTAGTGAGTCGACTTGGGGGGACCTCTCCTACGAGCAGTACTTC.

With respect to this clonotype: Because the CDR3 is missing its conserved closing phenylalanine or tryptophan, this is likely a read error. This chain joins TRBV12-5 and TRBJ1-1; a weak D match, TRBD1 (5 bases). CDR1 and CDR2 (germline): LGHNT, FRNRAP. The CDR3 loop spans 14 amino acids. This CDR3 is CASGLGVVYTEAFI. The CDR3 bases are TGTGCTAGCGGTTTGGGGGTGGTGTACACTGAAGCTTTCATT.

In regard to this clonotype: An end of the junction does not agree with germline; a read error may underlie this. The V and J genes are TRBV6-5 and TRBJ2-5; D possibly corresponds to TRBD2 (6 bases). CDR1 is MNHEY, CDR2 SVGAGI, per germline. CDR3 length: 17 residues. CDR3 sequence reads: CASSSNGTGFPQETQYF. The CDR3 nucleotides read TGTGCCAGCAGTTCCAACGGGACTGGGTTCCCACAAGAGACACAGTACTTC.

This clonotype has ten or more counts. The chain joins TRBV6-2 or TRBV6-3 to TRBJ2-4; D call uncertain. In germline, CDR1 is MNHEY, CDR2 SVGEGT. The CDR3 spans 13 residues. Trimming removed 0 bases from V and 8 bases from J, with 8 bases in between. The CDR3 loop reads CASSYSVSDIQYF. For the CDR3, the DNA is TGTGCCAGCAGTTACTCGGTGAGTGACATTCAGTACTTC.

In regard to this clonotype: The CDR3 ends on some other residue instead of the conserved phenylalanine or tryptophan, so this is likely a read error. The chain carries TRBV10-3 and TRBJ1-6; D is unclear. CDR3 length: 15 amino acids. Germline V CDR1 and CDR2: ENHRY, SYGVKD. V gave up 2 bases and J gave up 7 bases, with 12 bases separating them. The CDR3 DNA sequence: TGTGCCATCAGTGAGACCGGTCCGGGCAATTCACCCCTCCACTAT. Protein product: CAISETGPGNSPLHY.